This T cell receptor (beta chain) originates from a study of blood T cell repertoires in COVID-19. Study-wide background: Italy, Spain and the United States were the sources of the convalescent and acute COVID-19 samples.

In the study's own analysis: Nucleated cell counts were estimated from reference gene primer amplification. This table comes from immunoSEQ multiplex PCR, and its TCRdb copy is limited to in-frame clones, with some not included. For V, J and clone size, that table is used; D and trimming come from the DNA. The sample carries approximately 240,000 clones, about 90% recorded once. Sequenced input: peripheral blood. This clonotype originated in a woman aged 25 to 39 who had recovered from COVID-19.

The CDR3 DNA follows: TGTGCCAGTACCTCTTCAGGGGTGGGTGAAAAACTGTTTTTT. Its translation is CASTSSGVGEKLFF. The V call is TRBV19, the J call TRBJ1-4; TRBD1 might be the D (6 bases). The CDR3 runs to 14 residues. The germline V and J ends were trimmed by 7 bases and 7 bases, with 16 bases remaining between them. Germline CDR1 is LNHDA and CDR2 is SQIVND (reference sequence).